A single sample gave rise to the 9 T cell receptor beta chains below, sequenced in a study of Ad26.COV2.S vaccination and SARS-CoV-2 variants. The protocol was immunoSEQ multiplex PCR, while the TCRdb copy is restricted to in-frame clones and leaves out a portion. The sample includes about 420,000 clones, more than 75% of them seen just once. Stated treatment: some 20 received Ad26.COV2.S at low or high dose, single or two shots; 5 received placebo; per-sample allocation not given. Vaccine and placebo recipients were sampled on day 63 after the first injection. The source material was peripheral blood, sampled in a trial of Ad26.COV2.S vaccine versus placebo. These receptors were obtained from a person aged 18 to 65 who received the Ad26.COV2.S COVID-19 vaccine or a placebo.

The chain has TRBV21-1 and TRBJ2-3. TRBV21-1 is given as a pseudogene. The CDR3 sequence is 18 residues long. The CDR3 loop is CASSKWGSPRYGTDTQYF. CDR3 nucleotides: TGTGCCAGCAGCAAATGGGGTAGCCCGAGGTACGGCACAGATACGCAGTATTTT.

This chain uses TRBV19 with TRBJ2-3; 8 bases agree with TRBD2. This CDR3 has 15 residues. Germline lookup yields CDR1 LNHDA and CDR2 SQIVND (reference sequence). With 9 bases clipped from V and 2 bases from J, the junction kept 10 bases outside the gene matches. The CDR3, as DNA: TGTGCCAGCAGTCGGCGGGGGGAATTCACAGATACGCAGTATTTT. Its protein is CASSRRGEFTDTQYF.

This rearrangement joins TRBV4-3 to TRBJ2-7; no reliable D call. The CDR3 extends over 15 amino acids. V was clipped by 1 base and J by 3 bases, with 13 bases between them. Germline lookup yields CDR1 LGHNA and CDR2 YSLEER. The CDR3 spells CASSQVLRTSYEQYF. The CDR3 nucleotides are TGCGCCAGCAGCCAAGTATTACGGACCAGCTACGAGCAGTACTTC.

The genes are TRBV28 and TRBJ2-6; perhaps TRBD2 as D (6 bases). Deletions cut 5 bases from V and 0 bases from J, with 14 bases between. Germline V gene lookup returns CDR1 MDHEN and CDR2 SYDVKM. The CDR3 has 17 amino acids. CDR3 residues: CASSPTGVSSGANVLTF. CDR3 nucleotide sequence: TGTGCCAGCAGTCCGACGGGGGTTAGCTCTGGGGCCAACGTCCTGACTTTC.

The J gene is TRBJ2-1, the V gene TRBV12-3 or TRBV12-4, with 7 bases that match TRBD2. V gave up 8 bases and J gave up 9 bases; unmatched junction bases: 10. The CDR3 sequence is 13 residues long. CDR3 region: CASSIPGGSEQFF. The CDR3 DNA is TGTGCCAGCTCCATACCCGGGGGGAGTGAGCAGTTCTTC.

V and J are TRBV10-1 and TRBJ2-5, with TRBD1 matching over 8 bases. CDR3 length: 13 amino acids. From germline, CDR1 is WNHNN and CDR2 SYGVQD (reference sequence). With V trimmed by 7 bases and J by 4 bases, 5 bases remained unmatched. CDR3 DNA: TGCGCCAGCAAAGGACAGGGCGGAGAGACCCAGTACTTC. Amino acid sequence: CASKGQGGETQYF.

The chain carries TRBV6-2 or TRBV6-3 and TRBJ2-3, with 7 bases fitting TRBD2. J lost 6 bases, V lost 5 bases, and 11 bases had no gene match. CDR1 is MNHEY, CDR2 SVGEGT, per germline. CDR3 size: 15 residues. CDR3 in DNA: TGTGCCAGCAGTACCACTAGCGCGCCAGGGGATACGCAGTATTTT. Its protein is CASSTTSAPGDTQYF.

Notes on this clone: Other nucleotide sequences in the sample specify the same CDR3. V and J are TRBV30 and TRBJ2-6; D is unclear. V lost 5 bases and J lost 2, with 4 bases in between. CDR1 GTSNPN and CDR2 SVGIG come from the germline V gene (reference sequence). The CDR3 covers 12 residues. CDR3 region: CAWATGANVLTF. CDR3 nucleotides: TGTGCCTGGGCGACTGGGGCCAACGTCCTGACTTTC.

The chain couples TRBV2 to TRBJ2-7; 9 bases match TRBD1. CDR3 length equals 14 residues. V lost 4 bases, J lost 2 bases, and 3 bases stayed unmatched. Germline CDR1 and CDR2: SNHLY and FYNNEI. CDR3 sequence reads: CASSGQGGPYEQYF. As DNA, the CDR3 is TGTGCCAGCAGTGGACAGGGGGGCCCCTACGAGCAGTACTTC.